Included here is one T cell receptor (beta chain) sequence, with context. Its recognized antigen is unknown. Base qualities are not provided; no much larger clone lies one nucleotide away. In total, over 600 healthy bone marrow donors made up the cohort. All cohort members were sampled while nominally healthy, although unrecorded immune exposures were likely present. The donor was CMV seropositive and belonged to the group of 250 to 300 seropositive cohort members. A peripheral blood sample was provided by each donor, and peripheral blood mononuclear cells were used for TCR beta sequencing. The Qiagen DNeasy Blood Extraction Kit was used to extract genomic DNA from the blood cell samples. The sample belongs to a study of cytomegalovirus exposure and HLA in healthy donors (dated by TCRdb to 2016 to 2017). Regarding the study in general: An earlier analysis of some 620 of the donors reported approximately 280 Gb of sequence data and 100 million to 120 million unique TCR beta sequences obtained from around 170 million T cells. An early release covering more than 500 HLA-typed donors comprised approximately 300 gigabases of sequencing data and approximately 80 million unique TCR sequences. Among the approximately 420 genotyped donors, under 90% belonged to the genetic ancestry cluster associated with self-reported Caucasian donors. The study aimed to test whether signatures of past pathogen exposure could be identified by cataloging public T cell receptors. The study used immunosequencing to profile the T cell repertoires of 670 or so subjects and linked those repertoires to cytomegalovirus serostatus. Along with the approximately 700-subject first cohort, a separate validation cohort of around 110 different subjects was used. To predict cytomegalovirus infection status, the study combined high-throughput TCR immunosequencing, statistical association of individual TCRs with disease status, and machine learning. A later analysis re-examined previously published TCR beta repertoires from around 670 donors and added high-resolution HLA genotyping to investigate patterns of TCR occurrence. Rather than using new phenotypic data, the later analysis identified candidate immune exposures from TCR beta sequences and from how often those sequences occurred across donors. To decide whether each TCR beta V gene segment behaved as functional or pseudogenic, an earlier analysis of fewer than 750 of the donors relied on high-throughput TCR beta sequencing. Alongside the repertoire data, information on donor age, sex, ethnicity and CMV serostatus was compiled. A later genetic analysis took genome-wide SNP genotypes for about 55% of the 666 donors and used that subset as a discovery cohort. Every repertoire in the discovery cohort had been generated on one and the same sequencing platform. HLA typing covered class I and class II loci at four-digit resolution. The number of typed donors differed by locus: about 620-640 for A, B, C, DRB1 and DQB1; 500 to 550 for DQA1; approximately 600 for DPA1; and roughly 490 for DPB1. Four or five DR-DQ haplotypes were treated as single units for association and clustering because of strong linkage in the cohort. On average, 235,054 unique TCR beta nucleotide sequences were sequenced per donor among about 400 genotyped donors of the cohort, with roughly a sixth of those sequences being non-productive. Overall study results and their limits: In a later genetic analysis, a missense DCLRE1C variant was associated with V-gene and J-gene trimming of TCR beta chains, and the association was replicated in an independent cohort. A later analysis found that TCR association rates varied across HLA loci, with DRB1 alleles showing the most associated TCRs and HLA-C alleles the fewest. A further reported finding was that TCR beta sequences accurately predicted the HLA-A and HLA-B alleles for most subjects in the first cohort. Linkage disequilibrium might explain the correlated functional status among segregating V segments, but an unknown experimental factor could not be excluded. Most TCR sequences were observed very rarely across donors, whereas some public TCRs were present in many individuals. According to a later analysis, most CMV-associated TCR beta chains appeared to be HLA-restricted, and the HLA associations seemed to be driven largely by CMV exposure. In a later analysis, several top co-occurrence clusters were reported to appear linked to parvovirus B19, influenza, CMV and Epstein-Barr virus. Because counts were too low, some 17 rarely observed V segments, including chromosome 9 orphons, were excluded from the earlier analysis of about 500 of the donors. A later analysis found that HLA-associated TCR beta chains were more clonally expanded and had lower generation probabilities than equally common non-associated chains. At a false discovery rate of 0.05, a later analysis linked under 20,000 TCR beta sequences to specific HLA alleles. Immune exposure information for the cohort was limited to CMV serostatus. Assigning TCR associations to individual alleles was difficult when HLA alleles, especially DR and DQ, strongly co-occurred. According to the authors, the approach could potentially be generalized to other disease states and immunological phenotypes. HLA typing was unavailable for some donors at each locus, so association tests used only the typed subset. A group of highly shared sequence variants was considered likely to be a technical artifact of the sequencing pipeline. Because the 87-base-pair reads could not distinguish some IMGT-functional V segments, including TRBV6-2 and TRBV6-3, those segments were excluded. The presence/absence analyses assumed that sequencing depth was roughly uniform across donors, and that assumption may not be true. In this cohort, only TCR beta chains were sequenced, and detectable features were limited by the absence of alpha or paired-chain data. In the study, approximately 160 TCR beta chains were listed as associated with cytomegalovirus. In an earlier analysis of fewer than 700 of the donors, most TCR beta V segments appeared in productive rearrangements about 87% or about 30% of the time, broadly matching IMGT annotations. Three of the identified cytomegalovirus-associated TCR beta chains were confirmed in vitro to be specific for cytomegalovirus antigens. In both the original and validation cohorts, the classifier was reported to diagnose cytomegalovirus status with high specificity and sensitivity. According to a later genetic analysis, donors in an Asian-associated ancestry cluster had fewer N-insertions in productive TCRs than the approximately 690-donor mean.

The CDR3 covers 15 residues, taking in both the cysteine and the phenylalanine. Left in the record is the CDR3 DNA by itself, 45 bases read in frame from the first base. The germline V gene specifies SGHRS as CDR1 and YFSETQ as CDR2. Library preparation employed the immunoSEQ multiplex PCR assay. For the multiplex PCR, a mixture combining 60 forward primers for TCR Vbeta segments and 13 reverse primers for TCR Jbeta segments was used. A multiplex PCR assay on genomic DNA amplified the CDR3 region of rearranged TCR beta genes. On the Illumina HiSeq System, the amplified TCR beta libraries were sequenced as 87-base-pair reads. In the paper's pipeline: A later analysis counted about 76 million unique TCR beta chains across the 666 repertoires, and around 9.9 million of these chains were shared by at least two donors. Raw reads were error-corrected and collapsed into unique sequences by a nearest-neighbor algorithm in which closely related sequences were merged to remove PCR and sequencing errors. V, D and J gene segments were assigned by aligning CDR3 sequences to IMGT reference sequences. Each retained sequence needed at least a six-nucleotide match to both a V gene segment and a J gene segment. A rearrangement counted as productive if the CDR3 had no stop codons and remained in frame with V and J, and every other rearrangement counted as non-productive. Following IMGT convention, CDR3 was defined as the stretch from the second conserved V-encoded cysteine up to the conserved J-encoded phenylalanine. In an earlier analysis of approximately 500 of the donors, sequences lacking an unambiguous match to a single V gene segment were excluded. In an earlier analysis of a few hundred of the donors, V segments were called functional above 56.7% productive rearrangements and were called segregating when the between-donor standard deviation exceeded 5%. A statistical classification framework was developed to diagnose cytomegalovirus status using the catalog of TCR beta chain sequences. In a later analysis, TCR nucleotide sequences were compared against IMGT/GENE-DB human TR gene sequences so that V and J genes could be assigned. In a later analysis, CDR3 sequences and most-parsimonious VDJ recombination scenarios were assigned using the TCRdist pipeline. In a later analysis, each TCR beta chain was defined by its CDR3 amino acid sequence together with its V-gene family, and reads without a unique V-gene family were excluded. A later analysis removed 450 to 600 highly shared, low-generation-probability nucleotide sequences to deal with suspected cross-contamination and a sequencing artifact. For each public chain, a later analysis derived a clonal expansion index from normalized ranks of inferred template counts within each repertoire. In a later analysis, generation probabilities were computed with a VDJ recombination model fitted to out-of-frame rearrangements, and the resulting probabilities were checked against IGoR. In a later analysis, TCR-TCR, TCR-HLA and TCR-CMV co-occurrence was scored with hypergeometric tests, and a repertoire-size bias correction was applied to TCR pairs. To estimate false discovery rates, a later analysis permuted the HLA or CMV assignments 20 times. In a later analysis, co-occurring TCRs were grouped using DBSCAN, with TCRdist sequence similarity added in when clustering inside HLA-allele-positive subsets. For co-occurrence clustering, repertoires with fewer than 30,000 or more than 120,000 public chains were excluded, along with five repertoires with anomalous nucleotide sharing. The source is immuneACCESS, and TCRdb retained only in-frame sequences with V and J called. Part of the clones is not carried over; for the studies checked, unresolved V genes explain less than half of this, and the remainder is unexplained. V and J calls and clone size come straight from that table; D and trimming were deduced from the DNA. The sample contains some 150,000 clones, 75% to 85% of them found a single time. The ten largest clones take up 8.1% of the sample.

The chain links TRBV5-1 with TRBJ2-5, with 8 bases in between that match TRBD2. The DNA end is a closer match to TRBJ2-7, so the J assignment may be wrong. The sample was PBMCs. The sequence was obtained from a woman between 45 and 60 years old in good health and CMV-seropositive. The nucleotide sequence reads as follows: TGCGCCAGCACCGGGGGGGCGGGACGGGAGTACGAGCAGTACTTC. This yields the protein CASTGGAGREYEQYF.